The source of this T cell receptor (beta chain) is a study of blood T cell repertoires in COVID-19 (dated by TCRdb to about 2020). About the investigation overall: The collaborator samples originated in the United States, Italy and Spain and spanned the acute and convalescent phases of COVID-19. The material from the prospective study consisted of cDNA or gDNA derived from T cells, B-cell-depleted T cells, or PBMCs. Deeply sampled blood TCRbeta repertoires from subjects exposed to, actively infected with, or recovered from COVID-19 were included in the dataset. A freely available public database, intended as a resource for researchers studying the immune response to SARS-CoV-2, is where the repertoires were released. Samples were obtained from the ongoing ImmuneRACE study (first 160 participants) and from some 1,200 subjects provided by 6 global collaborators. The sample metadata nearly always contained a de-identified subject ID, COVID-19 status, age in years and sex. Where available, HLA class I and class II types were obtained from metadata supplied by the sample provider rather than from assay-based typing. Study-wide findings and limitations: The amount of clinical and demographic metadata varied by source and participant and was provided uncurated.

TCRbeta CDR3 regions were amplified from genomic DNA using the immunoSEQ Assay, a bias-controlled multiplex PCR. The published analysis was carried out like this. The number of nucleated cells in each sample was estimated from the amplification of reference gene primers within the assay. To quantify the absolute abundance of each unique TCRbeta CDR3 rearrangement, sequence reads were collapsed and filtered. For each sample, productive Simpson clonality was calculated by taking the square root of Simpson's diversity index across productive rearrangements. TCRdb limited this immuneACCESS table to in-frame rearrangements with V and J called. A share of clones is missing; checked studies link under half to unresolved V genes, and the rest is unexplained. V and J calls plus clone size are reproduced from that table; the DNA served to infer D and trimming. The sample contains roughly 250,000 clones, around 87% of them found a single time. The ten biggest clones cover roughly 1.7% of the sample.

Details on this clone: Its binding antigen is unknown. The junction shows a germline mismatch at one end, possibly a read error.

The germline V gene (reference sequence) specifies SSHAT as CDR1 and FNYEAQ as CDR2. From its cysteine to its phenylalanine, the CDR3 spans 18 amino acids. The retained sequence is limited to the CDR3, 54 bases, with the frame set at the first base. Participants in the prospective study were enrolled through a virtual design, were aged about 18 to 100 years, and lived in 20 to 30 United States geographic areas. In the prospective study, cohorts were assigned on the basis of participant-reported clinical history obtained from a screening survey and a study questionnaire. ImmuneRACE Cohort 3 recovered participants were defined by two consecutive negative NP/OP PCR tests, healthcare professional clearance, or symptom resolution. Each participant in the prospective study had whole blood, serum and a nasopharyngeal or oropharyngeal swab collected by mobile phlebotomists. Prospective study participants could optionally give additional blood draws and questionnaires over a 2-month period. Before DNA extraction, blood samples from the prospective study were shipped at room temperature or frozen.

The V gene is TRBV7-7 and the J gene is TRBJ2-2; 13 central nucleotides agree with TRBD2. Input material: PBMCs or T cells enriched from blood (not recorded which). The clonotype was recovered from a woman between 45 and 60 years old who had recovered from COVID-19. The CDR3 loop reads CASSLQLAGGINTGELFF. The DNA is as follows: TGTGCTAGCAGCTTACAACTAGCGGGAGGGATTAACACCGGGGAGCTGTTTTTT.